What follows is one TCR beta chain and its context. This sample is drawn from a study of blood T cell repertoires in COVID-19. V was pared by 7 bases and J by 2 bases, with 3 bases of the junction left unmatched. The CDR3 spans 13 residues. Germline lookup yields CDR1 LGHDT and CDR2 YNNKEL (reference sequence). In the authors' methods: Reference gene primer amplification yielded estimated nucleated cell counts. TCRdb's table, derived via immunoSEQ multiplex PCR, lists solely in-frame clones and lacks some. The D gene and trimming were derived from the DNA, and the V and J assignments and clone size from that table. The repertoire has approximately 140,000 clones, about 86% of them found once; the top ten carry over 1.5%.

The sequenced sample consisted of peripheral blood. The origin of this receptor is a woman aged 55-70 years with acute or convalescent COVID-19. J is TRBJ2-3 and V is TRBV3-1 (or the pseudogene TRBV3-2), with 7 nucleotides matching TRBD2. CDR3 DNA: TGTGCCAGCAAGGGACTATCCACAGATACGCAGTATTTT. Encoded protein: CASKGLSTDTQYF.